A selection of T cell receptor beta chains follows, all from one sample in a study of cytomegalovirus exposure and HLA in healthy donors. Method: immunoSEQ multiplex PCR; TCRdb's copy keeps in-frame clones and lacks some. Found here are roughly 190,000 clones, roughly 76% of them singletons; the top ten hold 2.1%. The material sequenced was PBMCs. Receptor source: a woman aged 30 to 39 in good health and CMV-seropositive. The CDR3 runs from the conserved cysteine through the conserved F or W. The D gene is left open where the match is weak.

>TRBJ1-4|-|TRBV29-1
CSVSTGRGGEKLFF
>-|TRBD2|TRBV10-3
CAIKGLAGAYEQYF
>TRBJ1-5|-|TRBV6-1
CASSEALTSGRPQHF
>TRBJ1-1|TRBD1|TRBV27
CASSERDRGNTEAFF
>TRBJ2-1|TRBD2|TRBV19
CASSIEGLAGSEQFF
>TRBJ2-5|-|TRBV4-2
CASSYGGPFQETQYF
>TRBJ1-1|-|TRBV27
CASSLQGIEAFF
>TRBJ2-7|-|TRBV30
CAYHPGLPSSYEQYF
>TRBJ1-1|-|TRBV18
CASSRAGNRNTEAFF
>TRBJ2-7|TRBD2|TRBV7-9
CASSPTSGSYEQYF
>TRBJ1-4|-|TRBV7-2
CASSLVVWGDEKLFF
>TRBJ1-1|TRBD1|TRBV9
CASSVGGQLNTEAFF
>TRBJ2-2|TRBD1|TRBV7-2
CASSYPLSGQGFTGELFF
>TRBJ2-1|TRBD2|TRBV29-1
CSVRLARYNEQFF